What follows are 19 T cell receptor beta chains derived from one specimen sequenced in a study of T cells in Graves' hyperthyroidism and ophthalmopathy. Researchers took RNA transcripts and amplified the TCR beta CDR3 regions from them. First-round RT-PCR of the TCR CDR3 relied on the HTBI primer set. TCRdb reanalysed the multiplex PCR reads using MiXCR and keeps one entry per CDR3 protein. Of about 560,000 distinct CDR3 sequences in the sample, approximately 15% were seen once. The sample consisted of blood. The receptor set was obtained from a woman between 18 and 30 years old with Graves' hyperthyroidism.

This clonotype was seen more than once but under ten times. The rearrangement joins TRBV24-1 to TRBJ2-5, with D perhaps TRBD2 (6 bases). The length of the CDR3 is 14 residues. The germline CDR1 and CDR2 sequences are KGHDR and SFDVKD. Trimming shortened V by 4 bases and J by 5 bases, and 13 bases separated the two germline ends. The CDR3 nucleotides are TGTGCCACCAGTGACGTCGGGAGCGGCGAGACCCAGTACTTC. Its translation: CATSDVGSGETQYF.

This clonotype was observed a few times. The CDR3 is CAISESGGGYADTQYF. The CDR3 nucleotides are TGTGCCATCAGTGAGTCCGGCGGGGGGTACGCAGATACGCAGTATTTT. The rearrangement joins TRBV10-3 to TRBJ2-3, with 8 bases aligning to TRBD2. J was trimmed by 4 bases and V by 0 bases; bases with no gene match: 6. Germline CDR1 is ENHRY and CDR2 is SYGVKD. The CDR3 is 16 amino acids.

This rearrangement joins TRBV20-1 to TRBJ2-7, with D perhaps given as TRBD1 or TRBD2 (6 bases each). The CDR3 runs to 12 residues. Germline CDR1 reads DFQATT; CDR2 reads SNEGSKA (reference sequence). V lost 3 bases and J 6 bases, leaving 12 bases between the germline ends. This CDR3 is CSARDGGGEQYF. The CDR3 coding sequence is TGCAGTGCTAGGGACGGAGGGGGCGAGCAGTACTTC.

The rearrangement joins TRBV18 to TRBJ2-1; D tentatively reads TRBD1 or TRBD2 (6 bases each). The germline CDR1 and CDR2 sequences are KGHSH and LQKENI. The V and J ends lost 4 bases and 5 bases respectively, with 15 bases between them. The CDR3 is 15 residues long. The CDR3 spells CASSQTGRPDNEQFF. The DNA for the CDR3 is TGTGCCAGCTCACAAACAGGGAGGCCGGACAATGAGCAGTTCTTC.

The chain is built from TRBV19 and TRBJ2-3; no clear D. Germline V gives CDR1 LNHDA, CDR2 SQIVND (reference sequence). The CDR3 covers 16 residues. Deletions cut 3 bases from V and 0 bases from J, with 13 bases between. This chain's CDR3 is CASSIRGSRSTDTQYF. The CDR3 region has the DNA TGTGCCAGTAGTATTCGTGGGTCCCGTAGCACAGATACGCAGTATTTT.

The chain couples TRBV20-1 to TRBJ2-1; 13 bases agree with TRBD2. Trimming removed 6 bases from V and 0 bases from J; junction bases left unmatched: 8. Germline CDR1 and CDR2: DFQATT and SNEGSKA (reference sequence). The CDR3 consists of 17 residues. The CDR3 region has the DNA TGCAGTGCCGCCACTAGCGGGAGGGCCTGCTCCTACAATGAGCAGTTCTTC. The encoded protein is CSAATSGRACSYNEQFF.

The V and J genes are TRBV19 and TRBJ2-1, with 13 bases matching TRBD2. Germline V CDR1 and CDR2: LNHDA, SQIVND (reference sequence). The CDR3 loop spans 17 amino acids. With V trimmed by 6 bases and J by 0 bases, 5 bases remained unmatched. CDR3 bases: TGTGCCAGTAGAGGGACTAGCGGGGATAGCTCCTACAATGAGCAGTTCTTC. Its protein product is CASRGTSGDSSYNEQFF.

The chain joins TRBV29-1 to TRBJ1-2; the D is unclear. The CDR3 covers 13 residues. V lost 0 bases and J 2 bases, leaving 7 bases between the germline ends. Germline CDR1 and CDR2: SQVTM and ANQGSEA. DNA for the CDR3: TGCAGCGTTGAAGAACCGGGGAACTATGGCTACACCTTC. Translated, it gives CSVEEPGNYGYTF.

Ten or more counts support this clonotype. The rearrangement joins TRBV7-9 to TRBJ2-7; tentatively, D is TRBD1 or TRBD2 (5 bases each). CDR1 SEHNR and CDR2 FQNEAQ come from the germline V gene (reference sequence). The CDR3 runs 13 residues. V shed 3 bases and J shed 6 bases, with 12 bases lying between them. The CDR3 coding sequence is TGTGCCAGCAGCTTCCGAGACAGCGGCGAGCAGTACTTC. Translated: CASSFRDSGEQYF. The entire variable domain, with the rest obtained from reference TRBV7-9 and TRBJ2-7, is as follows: DTGVSQNPRHKITKRGQNVTFRCDPISEHNRLYWYRQTLGQGPEFLTYFQNEAQLEKSRLLSDRFSAERPKGSFSTLEIQRTEQGDSAMYLCASSFRDSGEQYFGPGTRLTVT.

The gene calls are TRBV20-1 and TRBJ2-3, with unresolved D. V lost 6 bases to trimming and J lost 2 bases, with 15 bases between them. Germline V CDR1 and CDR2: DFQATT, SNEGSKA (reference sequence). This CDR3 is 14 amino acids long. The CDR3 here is CSAQTRPNTDTQYF. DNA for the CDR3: TGCAGTGCCCAGACGCGGCCAAACACAGATACGCAGTATTTT.

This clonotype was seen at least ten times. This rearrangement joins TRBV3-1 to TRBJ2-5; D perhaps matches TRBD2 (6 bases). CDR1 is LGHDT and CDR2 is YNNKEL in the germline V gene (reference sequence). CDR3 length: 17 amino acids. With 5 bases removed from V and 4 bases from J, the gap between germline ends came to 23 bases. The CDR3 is CASSTFPERAPLETQYF. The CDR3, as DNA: TGTGCCAGCAGCACTTTTCCTGAGCGGGCACCGCTAGAGACCCAGTACTTC.

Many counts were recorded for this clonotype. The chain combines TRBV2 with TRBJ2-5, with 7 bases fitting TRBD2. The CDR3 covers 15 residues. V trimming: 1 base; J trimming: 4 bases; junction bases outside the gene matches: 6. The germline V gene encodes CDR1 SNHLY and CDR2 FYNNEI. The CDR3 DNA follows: TGTGCCAGCAGTGAAGGCGGGGGAGCGGCAGAGACCCAGTACTTC. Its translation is CASSEGGGAAETQYF.

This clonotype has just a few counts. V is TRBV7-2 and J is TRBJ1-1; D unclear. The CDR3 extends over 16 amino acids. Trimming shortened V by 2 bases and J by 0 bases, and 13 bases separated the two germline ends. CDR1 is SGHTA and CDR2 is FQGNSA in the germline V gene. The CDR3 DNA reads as TGTGCCAGCAGCTTAAGGGAAAGAGGGTTGAACACTGAAGCTTTCTTT. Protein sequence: CASSLRERGLNTEAFF.

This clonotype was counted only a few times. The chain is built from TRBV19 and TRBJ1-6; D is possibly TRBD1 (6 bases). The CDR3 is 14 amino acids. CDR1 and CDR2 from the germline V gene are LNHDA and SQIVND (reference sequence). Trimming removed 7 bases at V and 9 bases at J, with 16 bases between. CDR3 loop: CASKLRMGASPLHF. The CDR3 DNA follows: TGTGCCAGTAAATTGCGAATGGGGGCTTCACCCCTCCACTTT.

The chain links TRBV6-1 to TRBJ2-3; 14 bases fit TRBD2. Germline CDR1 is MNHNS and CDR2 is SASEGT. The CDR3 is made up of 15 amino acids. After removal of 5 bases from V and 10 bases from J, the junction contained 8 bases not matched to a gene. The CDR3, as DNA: TGTGCCAGCAGTAAAGGGACTAGCGGGGGCGGCGCGCAGTATTTT. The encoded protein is CASSKGTSGGGAQYF.

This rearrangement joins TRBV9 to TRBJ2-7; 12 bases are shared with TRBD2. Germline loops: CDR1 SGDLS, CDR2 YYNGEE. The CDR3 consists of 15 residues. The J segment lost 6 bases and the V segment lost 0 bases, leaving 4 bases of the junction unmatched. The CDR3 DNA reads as TGTGCCAGCAGCGTAGAGCCTAGCGGGGGGGCCGAGCAGTACTTC. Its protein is CASSVEPSGGAEQYF.

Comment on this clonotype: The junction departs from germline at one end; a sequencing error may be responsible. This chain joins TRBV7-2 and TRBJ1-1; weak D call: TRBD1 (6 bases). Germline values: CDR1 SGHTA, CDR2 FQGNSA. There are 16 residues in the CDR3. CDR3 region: CASSADITRRDTAAFF. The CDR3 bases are TGTGCCAGCAGCGCGGACATCACCCGGCGGGACACTGCAGCTTTCTTT.

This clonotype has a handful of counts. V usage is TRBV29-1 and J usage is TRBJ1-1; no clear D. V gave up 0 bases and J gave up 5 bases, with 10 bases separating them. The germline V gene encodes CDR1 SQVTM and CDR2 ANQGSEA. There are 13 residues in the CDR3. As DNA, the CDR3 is TGCAGCGTTGAAGATATTTTTAGGACTGAAGCTTTCTTT. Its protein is CSVEDIFRTEAFF.

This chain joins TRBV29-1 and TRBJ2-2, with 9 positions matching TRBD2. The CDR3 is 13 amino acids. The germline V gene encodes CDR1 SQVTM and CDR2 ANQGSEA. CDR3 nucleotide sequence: TGCGCGGGCCTAGCGGGAAGGAGAGGGGAGCTGTTTTTT. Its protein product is CAGLAGRRGELFF.